The T cell receptor (beta chain) under discussion was sequenced for a study of blood T cell repertoires in COVID-19 (dated by TCRdb to 2020 to 2021). About the study as a whole: Samples covering the acute and convalescent phases of COVID-19 were provided by collaborators in the United States, Italy and Spain. The material from the prospective study consisted of cDNA or gDNA derived from T cells, B-cell-depleted T cells, or PBMCs. Deeply sampled blood TCRbeta repertoires from subjects exposed to, actively infected with, or recovered from COVID-19 were included in the dataset. The repertoires were released in a freely available public database meant as a resource for research on the immune response to SARS-CoV-2. The samples were drawn from the first 160 participants of the ongoing ImmuneRACE study and from 1,254 subjects provided by 6 global collaborators. A de-identified subject ID, COVID-19 status, age in years and sex were almost always included in the sample metadata. HLA class I and class II types, where available, came from metadata supplied by the sample provider rather than from assay-based typing.

The full study reports these points: The quantity of clinical and demographic metadata differed by source and by participant and was supplied without curation.

There are 14 amino acids in the CDR3, from cysteine to phenylalanine inclusive. The CDR3 DNA has 42 bases and is translated from base 1. The germline V gene provides CDR1 SGHTA and CDR2 FQGTGA. From V the trimming removes 5 bases and from J it removes 4 bases, while the gene matches leave 6 bases of the junction unaccounted for. In Seattle, one collaborating source enrolled patients while the infection was active and tracked those patients longitudinally over the course of disease. Collaborating institutions collected whole blood in K2EDTA tubes following their own protocols. For TCRbeta analysis, collaborators shipped samples as frozen whole blood, isolated PBMCs, or DNA extracted from either of those sample types. The immunoSEQ Assay, a bias-controlled multiplex PCR, was used to amplify TCRbeta CDR3 regions from genomic DNA. The authors processed their data as follows. Within the assay, amplification of reference gene primers was used to estimate how many nucleated cells each sample contained. To quantify the absolute abundance of each unique TCRbeta CDR3 rearrangement, sequence reads were collapsed and filtered. Productive Simpson clonality was computed per sample as the square root of Simpson's diversity index over productive rearrangements. The table comes from immuneACCESS by way of TCRdb, which keeps in-frame sequences with V and J called. Part of the clones is missing from these tables; in studies checked, under half for an unresolved V gene and the rest for unknown reasons. That table is the source of V, J and clone size, and D and trimming were worked out from the DNA. Here the sample has 190,000 or so clones; around four fifths occur a single time. The ten biggest clones cover approximately 0.97% of the sample.

As to this clone: The antigen this receptor binds is unknown. Qualities for individual bases were not recorded, and no much larger clone is one base off.

Rearrangement joined TRBV7-3 to TRBJ1-2, with 8 junctional bases fitting TRBD1. The sequencing sample was made of peripheral blood. The origin of this receptor is a man aged 60 to 69 with COVID-19, enrolled during active disease. The sequence in DNA is TGTGCCAGCAGCCTAGGGACAGGCTCCTATGGCTACACCTTC. It is translated as CASSLGTGSYGYTF.